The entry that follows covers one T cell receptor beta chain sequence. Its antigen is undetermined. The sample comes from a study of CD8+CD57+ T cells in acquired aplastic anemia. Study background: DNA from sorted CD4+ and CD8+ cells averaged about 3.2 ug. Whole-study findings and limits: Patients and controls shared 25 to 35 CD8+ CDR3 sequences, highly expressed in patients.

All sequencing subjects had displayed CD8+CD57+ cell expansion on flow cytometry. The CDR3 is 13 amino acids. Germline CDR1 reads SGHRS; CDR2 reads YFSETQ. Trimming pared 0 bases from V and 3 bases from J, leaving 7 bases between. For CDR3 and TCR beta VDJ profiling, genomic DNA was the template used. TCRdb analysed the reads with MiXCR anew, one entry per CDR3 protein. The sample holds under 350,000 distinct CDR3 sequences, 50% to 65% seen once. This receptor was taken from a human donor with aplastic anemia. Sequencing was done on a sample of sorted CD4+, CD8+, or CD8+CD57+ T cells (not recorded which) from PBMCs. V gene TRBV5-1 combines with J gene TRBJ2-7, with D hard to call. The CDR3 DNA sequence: TGCGCCAGCAGCTTGGGGATTAGCTACGAGCAGTACTTC. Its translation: CASSLGISYEQYF.